The TCR beta chain described here comes from a study of cytomegalovirus exposure and HLA in healthy donors (dated by TCRdb to the late 2010s). Turning to the overall study: An earlier analysis of some 500 of the donors reported 276 Gb of sequence data and around 120 million unique TCR beta sequences from about 180 million T cells. Typing coverage varied by locus: about 620-640 donors for A, B, C, DRB1 and DQB1; some 520 for DQA1; more than 600 for DPA1; more than 450 for DPB1. In addition to the first cohort of 666 subjects, a separate validation cohort of 120 different subjects was used. In a later analysis, previously published TCR beta repertoires from 666 donors were re-analyzed and high-resolution HLA genotyping was added so that TCR occurrence patterns could be studied. In the later analysis, no new phenotypic data were used to find candidate immune exposures; instead, reliance was placed on TCR beta sequences and their occurrence across donors. HLA typing included class I and class II loci at four-digit resolution. A later genetic analysis took genome-wide SNP genotypes for about three fifths of the roughly 670 donors and used that subset as a discovery cohort. The study aimed to test whether cataloging public T cell receptors could reveal signatures of past pathogen exposure. Donor age, sex, ethnicity and CMV serostatus were collected together with the repertoire data. Every discovery cohort repertoire had been produced on one sequencing platform. On average, roughly 250,000 unique TCR beta nucleotide sequences were sequenced per donor among some 430 genotyped donors of the cohort, with roughly 20% of those sequences being non-productive. Using immunosequencing, the study profiled T cell repertoires from 666 subjects and related those repertoires to cytomegalovirus serostatus. About five DR-DQ haplotypes were treated as single units for association and clustering because of strong linkage in the cohort. Of the 398 genotyped donors, about 80% fell in the genetic ancestry cluster associated with self-reported Caucasian donors. To predict cytomegalovirus infection status, the study brought together high-throughput TCR immunosequencing, statistical association of individual TCRs with disease status, and machine learning. In an earlier analysis of a few hundred of the donors, high-throughput TCR beta sequencing was used to judge whether each TCR beta V gene segment behaved as functional or pseudogenic. An early release covering about 600 HLA-typed donors comprised approximately 290 gigabases of sequencing data and 85 million to 100 million unique TCR sequences.

Findings and caveats that apply to the study as a whole: Some IMGT-functional V segments, including TRBV6-2 and TRBV6-3, could not be told apart with the 87-base-pair reads, so those segments were excluded. Linkage disequilibrium might explain the correlated functional status among segregating V segments, but an unknown experimental factor could not be ruled out. An association between a missense DCLRE1C variant and V-gene and J-gene trimming of TCR beta chains was found in a later genetic analysis and replicated in an independent cohort. Three of the identified cytomegalovirus-associated TCR beta chains were confirmed in vitro to be specific for cytomegalovirus antigens. The earlier analysis of a few hundred of the donors excluded roughly 16 rarely observed V segments, including chromosome 9 orphons, because counts were too low. A later analysis found that HLA-associated TCR beta chains were more clonally expanded and had lower generation probabilities than equally common non-associated chains. The authors suggested that the approach could potentially be extended to other disease states and immunological phenotypes. While some public TCRs were present in many individuals, most TCR sequences turned up only very rarely across donors. Several of the top co-occurrence clusters appeared to be linked to parvovirus B19, influenza, CMV and Epstein-Barr virus, according to a later analysis. The only immune exposure information available for the cohort was CMV serostatus. According to a later genetic analysis, donors in an Asian-associated ancestry cluster had fewer N-insertions in productive TCRs than the approximately 650-donor mean. The classifier was reported to diagnose cytomegalovirus status with high specificity and sensitivity in both the original cohort and the validation cohort. Because HLA typing was unavailable for some donors at each locus, only the typed subset was used in association tests. In the study, 150 to 200 TCR beta chains were listed as associated with cytomegalovirus. When HLA alleles, especially DR and DQ, strongly co-occurred, TCR associations were difficult to assign to individual alleles. Broadly in line with IMGT annotations, most TCR beta V segments showed up in productive rearrangements about 87% or about 30% of the time in an earlier analysis of 587 of the donors. A group of highly shared sequence variants was considered likely to be a technical artifact of the sequencing pipeline. According to a later analysis, TCR association rates differed among HLA loci, with DRB1 alleles showing the most associated TCRs and HLA-C alleles showing the fewest. Most CMV-associated TCR beta chains appeared to be HLA-restricted in a later analysis, and the HLA associations seemed to be driven largely by CMV exposure. A further reported finding was that TCR beta sequences accurately predicted the HLA-A and HLA-B alleles for most subjects in the first cohort. Roughly uniform sequencing depth across donors was assumed in presence/absence analyses, although this assumption may not hold. Only TCR beta chains were sequenced in this cohort, and the absence of alpha or paired-chain data limited detectable features. Specific HLA alleles were associated with over 15,000 TCR beta sequences at a false discovery rate of 0.05 in a later analysis.

The receptor library was made with the immunoSEQ multiplex PCR assay. The multiplex PCR relied on a mix of 60 forward primers for TCR Vbeta segments and 13 reverse primers for TCR Jbeta segments. The CDR3 region of rearranged TCR beta genes was amplified from genomic DNA by a multiplex PCR assay. Amplified TCR beta libraries were sequenced as 87-base-pair reads on the Illumina HiSeq System. Regarding the original processing steps: In a later analysis, around 80 million unique TCR beta chains were counted across the roughly 670 repertoires, and around 10 million of these chains were shared by at least two donors. A nearest-neighbor algorithm error-corrected the raw reads and collapsed the reads into unique sequences, merging closely related sequences to remove PCR and sequencing errors. To assign V, D and J gene segments, CDR3 sequences were aligned to IMGT reference sequences. For a sequence to be retained, a match of at least six nucleotides to both a V gene segment and a J gene segment was required. Rearrangements were classified as productive when the CDR3 lacked stop codons and remained in frame with V and J, and all other rearrangements were classified as non-productive. CDR3 was defined by IMGT convention, running from the second conserved V-encoded cysteine to the conserved J-encoded phenylalanine. Sequences without an unambiguous match to a single V gene segment were excluded from the earlier analysis of several hundred of the donors. An earlier analysis of a few hundred of the donors called V segments functional above 56.7% productive rearrangements and segregating when the between-donor standard deviation exceeded 5%. A statistical classification framework was built for diagnosing cytomegalovirus status from the catalog of TCR beta chain sequences. In a later analysis, TCR nucleotide sequences were compared against IMGT/GENE-DB human TR gene sequences so that V and J genes could be assigned. In a later analysis, CDR3 sequences and most-parsimonious VDJ recombination scenarios were assigned using the TCRdist pipeline. In a later analysis, every TCR beta chain was defined by the combination of its CDR3 amino acid sequence and its V-gene family, and reads without a unique V-gene family were dropped. To address suspected cross-contamination and a sequencing artifact, a later analysis removed some 620 highly shared, low-generation-probability nucleotide sequences. A later analysis calculated a clonal expansion index for each public chain from normalized within-repertoire ranks of inferred template counts. Generation probabilities in a later analysis came from a VDJ recombination model fitted to out-of-frame rearrangements, and those results were checked against IGoR. Hypergeometric tests were used in a later analysis to score TCR-TCR, TCR-HLA and TCR-CMV co-occurrence, with a repertoire-size bias correction applied to the TCR pairs. A later analysis estimated false discovery rates by permuting HLA or CMV assignments 20 times. A later analysis grouped co-occurring TCRs with DBSCAN, adding TCRdist sequence similarity when clustering within HLA-allele-positive subsets. Repertoires with fewer than 30,000 or more than 120,000 public chains were left out of co-occurrence clustering, as were four to six repertoires with anomalous nucleotide sharing. Sourced from immuneACCESS, this table was stored by TCRdb with only in-frame sequences that have V and J called. A share of the clones is absent; for the studies checked, an unresolved V gene accounts for under half, and the remainder has no known explanation. The DNA was the basis for D and trimming; V, J and clone size are from that table. The sample table holds some 160,000 clones, of which roughly 9.4% were seen once. 1.5% to 2% of the sample is taken by the ten largest.

The cohort consisted of more than 650 healthy bone marrow donors. All cohort members were sampled while nominally healthy, although unrecorded immune exposures were likely present. The donor was CMV seronegative and belonged to the group of over 300 seronegative cohort members. A peripheral blood sample was provided by each donor, and peripheral blood mononuclear cells were used for TCR beta sequencing. Genomic DNA extraction from the blood cell samples was performed with the Qiagen DNeasy Blood Extraction Kit. The germline V gene encodes CDR1 SGHVS and CDR2 FNYEAQ. Counted from cysteine to phenylalanine, this CDR3 has 18 amino acids. CDR3 DNA only is kept here, 54 bases in frame from base 1. Unmatched junction bases come to 13, with V trimmed by 5 bases and J by 1 base. This clone was observed a handful of times. It has no known antigen specificity. Base qualities are missing; no much larger clone stands one base away.

Sequencing was carried out using PBMCs. The receptor was isolated from a male donor in good health and CMV-seronegative. Here the chain combines TRBV7-6 and TRBJ1-3; 8 of the junction bases match TRBD1. The DNA sequence is TGTGCCAGCAGCCCCCTACCCCAGACAGGGGTGTCTGGAAACACCATATATTTT. This encodes CASSPLPQTGVSGNTIYF.